Following are 13 T cell receptor beta chains from one sample sequenced in a study of cytomegalovirus exposure and HLA in healthy donors. A multiplex PCR was run with 60 Vbeta primers and 13 Jbeta primers. Method: immunoSEQ multiplex PCR; TCRdb's copy keeps in-frame clones and lacks some. Among about 90,000 clones listed, 84% were seen once. Specimen: PBMCs. All receptors come from a young man in good health and CMV-seronegative.

The chain recombines TRBV6-6 with TRBJ1-6, with D possibly matching TRBD1 (6 bases). The CDR3 runs to 10 residues. CDR1 and CDR2 (germline): MNHNY, SVGAGI (reference sequence). V was cut by 5 bases and J by 14 bases, with 7 bases left in between. The CDR3 spells CASSRDTLHF. DNA of the CDR3: TGTGCCAGCAGTCGGGACACCCTCCACTTT.

This clone has just a few counts. The J gene is TRBJ2-3, the V gene TRBV6-6, with no clear D. V dropped 7 bases and J dropped 3 bases, with 8 bases sitting between them. This CDR3 is 12 amino acids long. From germline, CDR1 is MNHNY and CDR2 SVGAGI (reference sequence). The CDR3 coding sequence is TGTGCCAGCACTCGGAGTACAGATACGCAGTATTTT. Translation gives CASTRSTDTQYF.

V gene TRBV11-2 combines with J gene TRBJ2-3; 9 bases are shared with TRBD2. The CDR3 runs 15 residues. CDR1 and CDR2 (germline): SGHAT, FQNNGV. Trimming at V came to 2 bases and at J to 3 bases, leaving 3 bases not matched to a gene. As DNA, the CDR3 is TGTGCCAGCAGCTTACGACTAGCGGCGACAGATACGCAGTATTTT. Translating it yields CASSLRLAATDTQYF.

The V and J genes are TRBV6-5 and TRBJ1-2, with unresolved D. Germline values: CDR1 MNHEY, CDR2 SVGAGI. This CDR3 is 13 amino acids long. V was cut by 5 bases and J by 6 bases, with 13 bases left in between. The CDR3 here is CASSEAPGDGYTF. The CDR3 DNA reads as TGTGCCAGCAGTGAAGCCCCCGGAGATGGCTACACCTTC.

V gene TRBV6-1 combines with J gene TRBJ1-5; D is undetermined. In germline, CDR1 is MNHNS, CDR2 SASEGT. Trimming cost V 4 bases and J 6 bases, with 4 bases left between them. There are 11 residues in the CDR3. The CDR3 loop reads CASSGSQPQHF. The CDR3 region has the DNA TGTGCCAGCAGTGGCAGTCAGCCCCAGCATTTT.

V and J are TRBV6-4 and TRBJ1-2; D gene uncertain. Germline V lookup: CDR1 MRHNA, CDR2 SNTAGT. V shed 4 bases and J shed 5 bases, with 17 bases lying between them. This CDR3 has 15 residues. CDR3 DNA: TGTGCCAGCAGTGCAGAACTAGGGTCTGGGTATGGCTACACCTTC. Its protein is CASSAELGSGYGYTF.

The J gene is TRBJ2-3, the V gene TRBV4-3; 8 bases fit TRBD2. Germline loops: CDR1 LGHNA, CDR2 YSLEER. V was pared by 1 base and J by 6 bases, with 9 bases of the junction left unmatched. This CDR3 region has 16 residues. The CDR3 sequence is CASSQVTGGYEDTQYF. The CDR3 DNA is TGCGCCAGCAGCCAAGTTACGGGAGGGTATGAGGATACGCAGTATTTT.

The CDR3, as DNA: TGTGCCAGCAGTGAATATTGGCAGGGGAACACTGAAGCTTTCTTT. Translation: CASSEYWQGNTEAFF. The chain uses TRBV25-1 and TRBJ1-1, with TRBD1 as a possible D gene (5 bases). Germline V CDR1 and CDR2: MGHDK, SYGVNS. This CDR3 is built from 15 residues. The germline V and J ends were trimmed by 0 bases and 1 base, with 9 bases remaining between them.

The rearrangement joins TRBV7-2 to TRBJ2-5; a weak D match, TRBD1 (6 bases). This CDR3 region has 13 residues. The germline V and J ends were trimmed by 6 bases and 1 base, with 9 bases remaining between them. Germline CDR1 SGHTA, CDR2 FQGNSA. The CDR3 region has the DNA TGTGCCAGCAGGCGGACAGCCCAAGAGACCCAGTACTTC. It specifies CASRRTAQETQYF.

V gene TRBV27 combines with J gene TRBJ1-5; D possibly corresponds to TRBD1 (5 bases). The CDR3 covers 18 residues. The germline V and J ends were trimmed by 0 bases and 2 bases, with 17 bases remaining between them. Germline loops: CDR1 MNHEY, CDR2 SMNVEV (reference sequence). The CDR3 coding sequence is TGTGCCAGCAGTTTATCGCGGCAGGGAGGCGGTGGCAATCAGCCCCAGCATTTT. Translated: CASSLSRQGGGGNQPQHF.

The chain couples TRBV7-9 to TRBJ2-7, with 7 bases matching TRBD2. The trim removed 5 bases at V and 3 bases at J, leaving 7 bases unmatched. The germline V gene encodes CDR1 SEHNR and CDR2 FQNEAQ (reference sequence). This CDR3 is 14 amino acids long. CDR3 in amino acids: CASSPAGRGYEQYF. The DNA of the CDR3 is TGTGCCAGCAGCCCAGCGGGACGGGGCTACGAGCAGTACTTC.

The V and J genes are TRBV7-9 and TRBJ1-5, with 11 bases identical to TRBD1. Looked up from germline, CDR1 is SEHNR and CDR2 is FQNEAQ (reference sequence). The CDR3 runs to 18 residues. V gave up 2 bases and J gave up 6 bases; unmatched junction bases: 12. This CDR3 is CASSLSTSGTGGSQPQHF. DNA of the CDR3: TGTGCCAGCAGCTTATCCACCTCTGGGACAGGGGGAAGTCAGCCCCAGCATTTT.

The J gene is TRBJ1-1, the V gene TRBV7-9, with TRBD1 matching 8 bases. V shed 5 bases and J 10 bases; nucleotides not matched to a gene: 18. CDR1 is SEHNR and CDR2 is FQNEAQ in the germline V gene (reference sequence). The CDR3 loop spans 16 amino acids. CDR3 protein: CASSQFDGQGNLGAFF. The CDR3 DNA reads TGTGCCAGCAGCCAATTTGACGGACAGGGTAATTTGGGAGCTTTCTTT.